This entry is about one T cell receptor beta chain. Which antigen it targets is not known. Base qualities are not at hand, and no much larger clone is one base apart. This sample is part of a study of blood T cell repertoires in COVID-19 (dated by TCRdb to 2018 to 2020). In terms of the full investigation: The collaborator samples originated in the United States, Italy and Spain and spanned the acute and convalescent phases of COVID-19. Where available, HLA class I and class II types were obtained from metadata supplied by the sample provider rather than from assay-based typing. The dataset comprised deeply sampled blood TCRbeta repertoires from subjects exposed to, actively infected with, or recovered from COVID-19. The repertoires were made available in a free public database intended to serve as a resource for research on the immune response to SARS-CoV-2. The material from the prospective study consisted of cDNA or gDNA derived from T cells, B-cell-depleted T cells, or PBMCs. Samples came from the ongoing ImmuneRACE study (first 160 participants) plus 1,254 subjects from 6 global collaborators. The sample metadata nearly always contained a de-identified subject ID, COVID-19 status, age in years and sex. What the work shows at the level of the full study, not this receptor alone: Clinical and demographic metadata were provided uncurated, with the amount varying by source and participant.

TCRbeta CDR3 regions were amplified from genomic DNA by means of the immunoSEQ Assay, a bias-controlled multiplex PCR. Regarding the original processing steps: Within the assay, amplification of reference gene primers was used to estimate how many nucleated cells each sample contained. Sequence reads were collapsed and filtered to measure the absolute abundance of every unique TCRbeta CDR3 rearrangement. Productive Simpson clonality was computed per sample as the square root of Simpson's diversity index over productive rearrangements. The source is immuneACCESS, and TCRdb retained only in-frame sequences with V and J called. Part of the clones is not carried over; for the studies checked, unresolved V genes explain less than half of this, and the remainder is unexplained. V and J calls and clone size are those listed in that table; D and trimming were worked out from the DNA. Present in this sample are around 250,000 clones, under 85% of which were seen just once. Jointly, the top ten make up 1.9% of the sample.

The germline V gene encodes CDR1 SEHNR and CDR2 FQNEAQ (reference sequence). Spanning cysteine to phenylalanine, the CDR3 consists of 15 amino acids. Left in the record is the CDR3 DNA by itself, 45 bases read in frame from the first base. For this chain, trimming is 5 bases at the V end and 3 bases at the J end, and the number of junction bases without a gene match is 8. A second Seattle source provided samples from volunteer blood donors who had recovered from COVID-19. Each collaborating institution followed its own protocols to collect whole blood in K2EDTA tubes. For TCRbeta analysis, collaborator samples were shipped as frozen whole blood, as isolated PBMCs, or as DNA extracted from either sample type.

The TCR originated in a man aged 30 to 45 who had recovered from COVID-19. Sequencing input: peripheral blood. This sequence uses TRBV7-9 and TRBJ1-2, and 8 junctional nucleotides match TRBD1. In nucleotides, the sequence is TGTGCCAGCAGCCTCAGCAGGGGGCTCGACTATGGCTACACCTTC. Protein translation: CASSLSRGLDYGYTF.